The source of this TCR beta chain is a study of blood T cell repertoires in COVID-19. Original data processing: Amplifying reference gene primers gave estimates of nucleated cell counts. TCRdb's table, derived via immunoSEQ multiplex PCR, lists solely in-frame clones and lacks some. Clone size and the V and J calls come from that table; the DNA yielded D and trimming. The sample has hundreds of thousands of clones, about 85% seen once. The germline gives CDR1 LNHDA, CDR2 SQIVND (reference sequence). The CDR3 consists of 17 residues. The J segment lost 1 base and the V segment lost 5 bases, leaving 9 bases of the junction unmatched.

The material sequenced was peripheral blood. The rearrangement uses TRBV19 and TRBJ2-3, with TRBD2 matching 10 bases. This receptor was identified in a woman between 45 and 65 years old who had recovered from COVID-19. The CDR3 loop reads CASSPAPTSGRTDTQYF. DNA for the CDR3: TGTGCCAGTAGTCCCGCCCCGACTAGCGGGCGCACAGATACGCAGTATTTT.